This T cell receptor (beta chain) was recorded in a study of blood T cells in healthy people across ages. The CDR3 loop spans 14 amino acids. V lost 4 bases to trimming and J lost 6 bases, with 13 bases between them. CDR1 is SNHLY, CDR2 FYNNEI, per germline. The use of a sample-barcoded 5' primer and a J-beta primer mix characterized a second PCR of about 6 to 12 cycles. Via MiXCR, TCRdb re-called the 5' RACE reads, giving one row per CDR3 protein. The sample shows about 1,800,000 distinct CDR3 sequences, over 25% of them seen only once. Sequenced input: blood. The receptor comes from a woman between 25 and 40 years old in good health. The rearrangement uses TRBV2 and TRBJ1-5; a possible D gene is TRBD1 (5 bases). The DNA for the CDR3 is TGTGCCAGCAGTGCTGGCAGGGATGTTCAGCCCCAGCATTTT. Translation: CASSAGRDVQPQHF.